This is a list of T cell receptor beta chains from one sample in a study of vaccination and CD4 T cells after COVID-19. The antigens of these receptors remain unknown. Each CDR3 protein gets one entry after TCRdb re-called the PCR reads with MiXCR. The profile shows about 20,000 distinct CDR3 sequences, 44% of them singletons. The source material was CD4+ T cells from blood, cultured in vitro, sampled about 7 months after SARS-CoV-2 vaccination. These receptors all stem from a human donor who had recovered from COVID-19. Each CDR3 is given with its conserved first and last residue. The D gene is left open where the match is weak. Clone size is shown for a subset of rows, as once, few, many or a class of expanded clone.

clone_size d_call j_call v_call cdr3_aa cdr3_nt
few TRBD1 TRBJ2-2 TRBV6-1 CASSDPPRQGTGELFF TGTGCCAGCAGTGATCCCCCCCGACAGGGAACCGGGGAGCTGTTTTTT
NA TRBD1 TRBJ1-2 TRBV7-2 CASSLGSLQGNGYTF TGTGCCAGCAGCTTAGGATCGTTACAGGGGAATGGCTACACCTTC
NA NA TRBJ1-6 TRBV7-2 CASSLRQAGSPLHF TGTGCCAGCAGCTTACGACAGGCGGGGTCACCCCTCCACTTT
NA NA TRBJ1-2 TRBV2 CASRTSKVYGYTF TGTGCCAGCAGGACAAGTAAGGTTTATGGCTACACCTTC
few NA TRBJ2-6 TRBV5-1 CASRRTAGANVLTF TGCGCCAGCAGAAGGACAGCTGGGGCCAACGTCCTGACTTTC
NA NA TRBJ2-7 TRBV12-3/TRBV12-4 CASSPGTKGRSYEQYF TGTGCCAGCAGTCCGGGGACAAAGGGGCGTTCCTACGAGCAGTACTTC
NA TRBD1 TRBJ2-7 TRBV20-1 CSAPRSDRANYEQYF TGCAGTGCCCCTCGGTCGGACAGGGCTAATTACGAGCAGTACTTC
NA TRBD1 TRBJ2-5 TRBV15 CATSPGQERETQYF TGTGCCACCTCTCCGGGACAGGAAAGGGAGACCCAGTACTTC
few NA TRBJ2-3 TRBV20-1 CSARDSEGWVDTQYF TGCAGTGCTAGAGACTCAGAGGGGTGGGTAGATACGCAGTATTTT
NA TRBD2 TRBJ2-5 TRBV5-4 CASSQDKLAGTSETQYF TGCGCCAGCAGCCAAGATAAGCTAGCGGGAACTTCGGAGACCCAGTACTTC
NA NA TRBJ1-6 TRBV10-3 CATSAGDSPLHF TGTGCCACGAGTGCGGGAGATTCACCCCTCCACTTT
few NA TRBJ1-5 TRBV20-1 CSASGGGVQPQHF TGCAGTGCTAGTGGAGGGGGGGTACAGCCCCAGCATTTT
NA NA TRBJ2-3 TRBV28 CASMTGAEGTDTQYF TGTGCCAGCATGACGGGAGCGGAGGGCACAGATACGCAGTATTTT
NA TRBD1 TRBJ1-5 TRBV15 CATSMGQGLNQPQHF TGTGCCACCAGCATGGGACAGGGCCTCAATCAGCCCCAGCATTTT
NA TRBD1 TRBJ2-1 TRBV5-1 CASSLAGQGTGSYNEQFF TGCGCCAGCAGCTTGGCCGGACAGGGAACCGGATCCTACAATGAGCAGTTCTTC
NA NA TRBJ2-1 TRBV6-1 CASLGATYNEQFF TGTGCCAGCCTGGGGGCGACCTACAATGAGCAGTTCTTC
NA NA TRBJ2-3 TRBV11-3 CASSFSTSTDTQYF TGTGCCAGCAGCTTTTCTACTAGCACAGATACGCAGTATTTT
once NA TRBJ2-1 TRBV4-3 CASSQEFLEQGRQFF TGCGCCAGCAGCCAAGAGTTCTTGGAACAGGGTAGGCAGTTCTTC
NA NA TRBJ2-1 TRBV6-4 CASSTSFGNEQFF TGTGCCAGCAGCACTAGCTTTGGTAATGAGCAGTTCTTC
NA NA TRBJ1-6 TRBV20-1 CSAKFRDGYNSPLHF TGCAGTGCTAAGTTCCGGGACGGTTATAATTCACCCCTCCACTTT
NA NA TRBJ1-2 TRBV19 CASSPPGAGPSYGYTF TGTGCCAGTAGTCCTCCCGGGGCAGGGCCGAGCTATGGCTACACCTTC
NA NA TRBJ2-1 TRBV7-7 CASSPGRDNEQFF TGTGCTAGCAGCCCGGGCAGAGACAATGAGCAGTTCTTC
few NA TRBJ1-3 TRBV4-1 CASSQGVTGNTIYF TGCGCCAGCAGCCAAGGGGTTACGGGAAACACCATATATTTT
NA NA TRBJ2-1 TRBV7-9 CASSLIGSYNEQFF TGTGCCAGCAGCTTGATCGGCTCCTACAATGAGCAGTTCTTC
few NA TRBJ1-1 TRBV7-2 CASSLVPGNTEAFF TGTGCCAGCAGCTTAGTCCCGGGGAACACTGAAGCTTTCTTT
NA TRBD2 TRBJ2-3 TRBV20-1 CSARPGLAGATDTQYF TGCAGTGCTAGACCCGGACTAGCGGGGGCCACAGATACGCAGTATTTT
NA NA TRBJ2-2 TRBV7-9 CAGSLGSRVNTGELFF TGTGCCGGCAGCTTGGGGTCGAGGGTCAACACCGGGGAGCTGTTTTTT
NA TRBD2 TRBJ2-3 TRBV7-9 CASSAGLAFTDTQYF TGTGCCAGCAGCGCGGGACTAGCGTTCACAGATACGCAGTATTTT
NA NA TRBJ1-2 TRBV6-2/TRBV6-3 CASSSGGTIYGYTF TGTGCCAGCAGTTCGGGCGGGACGATTTATGGCTACACCTTC
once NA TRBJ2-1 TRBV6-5 CASSLNEQFF TGTGCCAGCAGTTTAAATGAGCAGTTCTTC
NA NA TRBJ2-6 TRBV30 CAWSEWSGANVLTF TGTGCCTGGAGTGAGTGGAGCGGGGCCAACGTCCTGACTTTC
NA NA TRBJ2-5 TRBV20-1 CSARDPRGPQETQYF TGCAGTGCTAGAGACCCAAGGGGTCCCCAAGAGACCCAGTACTTC
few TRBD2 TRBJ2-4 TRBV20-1 CSASLGGGAAKNIQYF TGCAGTGCTAGTCTGGGCGGGGGGGCTGCCAAAAACATTCAGTACTTC
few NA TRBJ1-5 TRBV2 CASSDWGYGNQPQHF TGTGCCAGCAGTGATTGGGGGTATGGCAATCAGCCCCAGCATTTT
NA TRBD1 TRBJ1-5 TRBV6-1 CASSGIADRGTDSNQPQHF TGTGCCAGCAGTGGAATCGCGGACAGGGGAACAGATAGCAATCAGCCCCAGCATTTT
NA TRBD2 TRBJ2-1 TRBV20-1 CSATWAGGPHNEQFF TGCAGTGCCACCTGGGCGGGAGGGCCTCACAATGAGCAGTTCTTC
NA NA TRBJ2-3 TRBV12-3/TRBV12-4 CASSLGLVVPDTQYF TGTGCCAGCAGTTTAGGACTAGTGGTCCCAGATACGCAGTATTTT